This T cell receptor beta chain was identified in a study of cytomegalovirus exposure and HLA in healthy donors. Whole-study context: A data release that came early held 80 million to 95 million unique TCRs from HLA-typed donors.

Germline loops: CDR1 LNHNV, CDR2 YYDKDF (reference sequence). The length of the CDR3 is 15 residues. The germline V and J ends were trimmed by 5 bases and 5 bases, with 16 bases remaining between them. PCR was performed using 60 Vbeta and 13 Jbeta primers. Produced via immunoSEQ multiplex PCR; TCRdb's table is partial and in-frame only. The sample lists 150,000 to 200,000 clones; around 67% were seen once. The sequence derives from a woman under 30 in good health and CMV-seropositive. The chain employs TRBV15 and TRBJ1-5; D may be TRBD1 (6 bases). The sample was PBMCs. For the CDR3, the DNA is TGTGCCACCAGCCGGTTTGGACAGCCTGATCAGCCCCAGCATTTT. Protein product: CATSRFGQPDQPQHF.